These 7 T cell receptor beta chains originate from one sample sequenced in a study of regulatory T cells in long-lasting Graves disease. Stated time point: newly diagnosed GD, antithyroid drugs for less than 3 months. Scientists built the TCR library using RNA that was extracted from PBMCs. Researchers made TCR beta libraries by using iRepertoire HTBI primers and running Arm-PCR on CDR3 regions. TCRdb re-called the multiplex PCR reads through MiXCR, storing one row per CDR3 protein. The data show roughly 380,000 distinct CDR3 sequences, with about a sixth seen just once and approximately 22% held by the top ten. This material consisted of peripheral blood mononuclear cells (PBMCs), taken at new diagnosis, from a patient treated with antithyroid drugs. All receptors derive from a female donor with Graves disease.

The rearrangement links TRBV28 to TRBJ2-3; the match to TRBD1 covers 10 bases. After removal of 5 bases from V and 1 base from J, the junction contained 12 bases not matched to a gene. Germline V gene data show CDR1 as MDHEN and CDR2 as SYDVKM. The CDR3 consists of 18 residues. The CDR3 DNA is TGTGCCAGCAGTACCCCCGGGACAGGGGAATTGGGCACAGATACGCAGTATTTT. It encodes CASSTPGTGELGTDTQYF. The full variable domain, rest sourced from reference TRBV28 and TRBJ2-3, is DVKVTQSSRYLVKRTGEKVFLECVQDMDHENMFWYRQDPGLGLRLIYFSYDVKMKEKGDIPEGYSVSREKKERFSLILESASTNQTSMYLCASSTPGTGELGTDTQYFGPGTRLTVL.

The chain employs TRBV19 and TRBJ2-6; TRBD1 matches 8 bases. V lost 8 bases, J lost 0 bases, and 9 bases stayed unmatched. The CDR3 extends over 17 amino acids. Germline loops: CDR1 LNHDA, CDR2 SQIVND (reference sequence). This CDR3 reads CASRPGQVNSGANVLTF. In nucleotides, the CDR3 is TGTGCCAGTCGACCGGGACAGGTCAACTCTGGGGCCAACGTCCTGACTTTC.

This clonotype has at least ten counts. The chain employs TRBV27 and TRBJ2-1; possible D gene TRBD2, 6 bases. Germline V gives CDR1 MNHEY, CDR2 SMNVEV (reference sequence). This CDR3 is built from 17 residues. Trimming stripped 5 bases from V and 5 bases from J, with 22 bases between. The CDR3 is CASSPLTGRGLHNEQFF. In DNA, the CDR3 is TGTGCCAGCAGTCCCCTCACCGGGCGGGGCCTTCACAATGAGCAGTTCTTC.

This clonotype was picked up many times. The chain recombines TRBV28 with TRBJ1-2; maybe TRBD1 (5 bases). In germline, CDR1 is MDHEN, CDR2 SYDVKM. The V end lost 4 bases, the J end lost 0 bases, and 12 bases lay between the germline ends. CDR3 length: 15 amino acids. CDR3 protein: CASSSHGGANYGYTF. For the CDR3, the DNA is TGTGCCAGCAGTTCTCACGGGGGGGCTAACTATGGCTACACCTTC.

A remark on this clonotype: Given a much more abundant clone one base away, this may be a read error. The CDR3 DNA sequence: TGTGCCAGCAGTTTGGAGGGCGGGAGGTGGGATGAGCAGTACTTC. Encoded protein: CASSLEGGRWDEQYF. This chain connects TRBV12-3 or TRBV12-4 to TRBJ2-7; 8 bases match TRBD2. This CDR3 contains 15 residues. The junction had 11 bases not matched to a gene; V was cut back by 3 bases and J by 7 bases.

In its sample, this clonotype was seen a few times. J is TRBJ1-1 and V is TRBV6-5, with unresolved D. The CDR3 contains 15 residues. In germline, CDR1 is MNHEY, CDR2 SVGAGI. V lost 2 bases and J lost 7, with 17 bases in between. CDR3 sequence reads: CASSYIRGRASEAFF. The DNA of the CDR3 is TGTGCCAGCAGTTACATCCGGGGTCGTGCGAGTGAAGCTTTCTTT.

In this sample, this clonotype turned up many times. V usage is TRBV6-2 or TRBV6-3 and J usage is TRBJ2-2, with 12 bases fitting TRBD2. Germline V gene sequence: CDR1 MNHEY, CDR2 SVGEGT. This CDR3 contains 16 residues. The ends lost 4 bases at V and 6 bases at J; junction bases unmatched: 6. The CDR3 bases are TGTGCCAGCAGTTCCGGACTAGCGGGGATGTCCGGGGAGCTGTTTTTT. It codes for CASSSGLAGMSGELFF.